What follows are 21 T cell receptor beta chains derived from one specimen sequenced in a study of T cell responses to AZD1222 COVID-19 vaccine. Assay: immunoSEQ multiplex PCR; the TCRdb copy retains only in-frame clones and omits some. Altogether some 150,000 clones are present, 80% to 95% being singletons, with the ten largest covering around 3.1%. The sequencing here drew on peripheral blood, taken 28 days after the second AZD1222 dose. The receptors stem from an adult who received the AZD1222 COVID-19 vaccine.

The J gene is TRBJ2-7, the V gene TRBV19, with TRBD2 matching 8 bases. This CDR3 region has 14 residues. V shed 3 bases, J shed 2 bases, and the junction held 3 bases outside the gene matches. The germline CDR1 and CDR2 sequences are LNHDA and SQIVND (reference sequence). CDR3 region: CASSMVAGPYEQYF. For the CDR3, the DNA is TGTGCCAGTAGTATGGTAGCGGGACCCTACGAGCAGTACTTC.

The rearrangement joins TRBV29-1 to TRBJ1-2; no reliable D call. Between the trimmed V and J ends, which lost 4 bases and 7 bases, there was a span of 16 bases. CDR3 length equals 13 residues. CDR1 is SQVTM, CDR2 ANQGSEA, per germline. The CDR3 is CSVGVGPGSGYTF. The CDR3 region has the DNA TGCAGCGTTGGGGTAGGCCCGGGATCTGGCTACACCTTC.

The chain couples TRBV11-3 to TRBJ1-1; 9 bases fit TRBD1. Germline V gene sequence: CDR1 SGHNT, CDR2 YENEEA. The CDR3 is made up of 17 amino acids. J was trimmed by 0 bases and V by 9 bases; bases with no gene match: 14. CDR3 DNA: TGTGCCAGTTCTAAAGGGGGACAGGGAAACATGAACACTGAAGCTTTCTTT. This sequence encodes CASSKGGQGNMNTEAFF.

The chain recombines TRBV29-1 with TRBJ2-5; 8 bases line up with TRBD2. This CDR3 comprises 15 residues. Per the germline V gene, CDR1 is SQVTM and CDR2 is ANQGSEA. V shed 6 bases and J 6 bases; nucleotides not matched to a gene: 15. CDR3 loop: CSVPASRGGGQTQYF. The CDR3 DNA sequence: TGCAGCGTCCCCGCCTCTCGGGGGGGTGGGCAGACCCAGTACTTC.

The chain combines TRBV4-2 with TRBJ1-1, with D unclear. V gave up 3 bases and J gave up 10 bases, with 21 bases separating them. The CDR3 is made up of 15 amino acids. CDR1 LGHNA and CDR2 YNFKEQ come from the germline V gene. CDR3 DNA sequence: TGTGCCAGCAGCCAGATCATCAGGAAATTAAAGGGAGCTTTCTTT. Translating it yields CASSQIIRKLKGAFF.

This chain connects TRBV7-6 to TRBJ2-1; D is undetermined. This CDR3 comprises 13 residues. V was pared by 5 bases and J by 8 bases, with 13 bases between. Germline values: CDR1 SGHVS, CDR2 FNYEAQ. CDR3 sequence: CASSPLVEDEQFF. CDR3 nucleotides: TGTGCCAGCAGCCCGTTGGTTGAAGATGAGCAGTTCTTC. Complete variable domain (other parts from reference TRBV7-6 and TRBJ2-1): GAGVSQSPRYKVTKRGQDVALRCDPISGHVSLYWYRQALGQGPEFLTYFNYEAQQDKSGLPNDRFSAERPEGSISTLTIQRTEQRDSAMYRCASSPLVEDEQFFGPGTRLTVL.

This chain links TRBV25-1 with TRBJ2-2, with 10 bases lining up with TRBD2. Losses at the gene ends were 7 bases for V and 4 bases for J; bases not matched to a gene: 3. CDR3 size: 14 residues. The germline V gene encodes CDR1 MGHDK and CDR2 SYGVNS. The CDR3 loop is CASTVAGGTGELFF. In nucleotides, the CDR3 is TGTGCCAGCACGGTAGCGGGAGGCACCGGGGAGCTGTTTTTT.

The chain recombines TRBV15 with TRBJ1-5; no clear D gene. CDR1 and CDR2 from the germline V gene are LNHNV and YYDKDF (reference sequence). The germline V and J ends were trimmed by 0 bases and 3 bases, with 0 bases remaining between them. The CDR3 totals 12 residues. The CDR3 loop reads CATSRDNQPQHF. Here the CDR3 DNA reads TGTGCCACCAGCAGAGACAATCAGCCCCAGCATTTT.

V and J are TRBV6-5 and TRBJ2-2; tentatively, D is TRBD1 or TRBD2 (5 bases each). The CDR3 has 14 amino acids. Germline CDR1 reads MNHEY; CDR2 reads SVGAGI. V gave up 7 bases and J gave up 2 bases, with 11 bases separating them. CDR3 coding DNA: TGTGCCAGCAAGGGAGACAGTAACACCGGGGAGCTGTTTTTT. Residues: CASKGDSNTGELFF.

The chain links TRBV5-4 to TRBJ2-3, with 10 bases that match TRBD2. The germline CDR1 and CDR2 sequences are SGHNT and YYREEE (reference sequence). The CDR3 extends over 16 amino acids. The junction had 10 bases not matched to a gene; V was cut back by 5 bases and J by 4 bases. The CDR3 sequence is CASSPTGTSASDTQYF. CDR3 nucleotides: TGTGCCAGCAGTCCTACCGGGACTAGCGCGTCAGATACGCAGTATTTT.

The chain couples TRBV11-2 to TRBJ1-1; 9 positions match TRBD1. The CDR3 is 13 residues long. With V trimmed by 8 bases and J by 5 bases, 6 bases remained unmatched. Germline CDR1 SGHAT, CDR2 FQNNGV. CDR3 in amino acids: CASGSDRGTEAFF. The CDR3 DNA reads TGTGCCAGCGGATCGGACAGGGGAACTGAAGCTTTCTTT.

V and J are TRBV19 and TRBJ1-6, with D maybe TRBD1 (6 bases). V lost 5 bases, J lost 8 bases, and 19 bases lay in between. The CDR3 is made up of 16 amino acids. The germline V gene has CDR1 LNHDA and CDR2 SQIVND (reference sequence). CDR3 bases: TGTGCCAGTAGTGTTCGTTCACTGGGGGGCGATTCACCCCTCCACTTT. Residues: CASSVRSLGGDSPLHF.

This chain joins TRBV12-3 or TRBV12-4 and TRBJ1-2; maybe TRBD1 (6 bases). This CDR3 is built from 13 residues. Trimming removed 3 bases from V and 5 bases from J, with 10 bases in between. The CDR3 is CASSFSQGYGYTF. In DNA, the CDR3 is TGTGCCAGCAGTTTCTCACAGGGTTATGGCTACACCTTC.

This chain links TRBV24-1 with TRBJ2-5, with 9 bases matching TRBD2. The CDR3 spans 16 residues. Losses at the gene ends were 4 bases for V and 4 bases for J; bases not matched to a gene: 9. Looked up from germline, CDR1 is KGHDR and CDR2 is SFDVKD. The CDR3 protein is CATSDQELSGRETQYF. CDR3 nucleotide sequence: TGTGCCACCAGTGACCAAGAACTTAGCGGGAGAGAGACCCAGTACTTC.

The J gene is TRBJ2-1, the V gene TRBV18; TRBD1 is a possible D gene (6 bases). The CDR3 loop spans 18 amino acids. Looked up from germline, CDR1 is KGHSH and CDR2 is LQKENI. The germline V and J ends were trimmed by 4 bases and 3 bases, with 22 bases remaining between them. The CDR3 here is CASSQGLGGQPNYNEQFF. The CDR3 nucleotides read TGTGCCAGCTCACAGGGCCTGGGCGGACAGCCGAACTACAATGAGCAGTTCTTC.

This chain joins TRBV30 and TRBJ1-2; 8 bases are shared with TRBD1. Looked up from germline, CDR1 is GTSNPN and CDR2 is SVGIG (reference sequence). The CDR3 is 12 amino acids. V shed 3 bases and J 8 bases; nucleotides not matched to a gene: 5. CDR3 DNA: TGTGCCTGGAGGGGACAGGAGGGCGGCTACACCTTC. Its protein product is CAWRGQEGGYTF.

This chain links TRBV11-2 with TRBJ2-7; 8 positions agree with TRBD2. With V trimmed by 5 bases and J by 3 bases, 6 bases remained unmatched. The CDR3 totals 14 residues. The germline CDR1 and CDR2 sequences are SGHAT and FQNNGV. CDR3 coding DNA: TGTGCCAGCAGCACTTCGGGGGGGAGCTACGAGCAGTACTTC. Protein: CASSTSGGSYEQYF.

The rearrangement joins TRBV6-1 to TRBJ1-2; D unclear. The germline V gene has CDR1 MNHNS and CDR2 SASEGT. This CDR3 region has 13 residues. Trimming took 3 bases from V and 8 from J, leaving 13 bases between them. DNA for the CDR3: TGTGCCAGCAGTGAGGAGGGTAATCGAGGCTACACCTTC. It is translated as CASSEEGNRGYTF.

The CDR3 DNA reads TGTGCCAGCAGTGATGGAGGGGGACAGGGCGCTGAAGCTTTCTTT. Its translation: CASSDGGGQGAEAFF. This chain uses TRBV2 with TRBJ1-1; 9 nucleotides align to TRBD1. This CDR3 has 15 residues. Germline CDR1 and CDR2: SNHLY and FYNNEI. With V trimmed by 3 bases and J by 6 bases, 8 bases remained unmatched.

This rearrangement joins TRBV30 to TRBJ2-7; 7 nucleotides agree with TRBD2. This CDR3 has 12 residues. V shed 5 bases, J shed 6 bases, and the junction held 7 bases outside the gene matches. CDR1 is GTSNPN, CDR2 SVGIG, per germline (reference sequence). The CDR3 DNA follows: TGTGCCTGGGGGGAAGCGGGACGCGAGCAGTACTTC. This codes for CAWGEAGREQYF. The whole variable domain, filled in from reference TRBV30 and TRBJ2-7, reads SQTIHQWPATLVQPVGSPLSLECTVEGTSNPNLYWYRQAAGRGLQLLFYSVGIGQISSEVPQNLSASRPQDRQFILSSKKLLLSDSGFYLCAWGEAGREQYFGPGTRLTVT.

There are a few counts of this clone. The rearrangement links TRBV5-4 to TRBJ2-7; perhaps TRBD2 as D (5 bases). Trimming left V 1 base short and J 7 bases short, with 15 bases between. Germline V gene data show CDR1 as SGHNT and CDR2 as YYREEE (reference sequence). This CDR3 is built from 14 residues. CDR3 coding DNA: TGTGCCAGCAGCTTGCAAGGGCCACCGGGGGAGCAGTACTTC. Its translation: CASSLQGPPGEQYF.